This paragraph covers one TCR beta chain sequence. The antigen remains unidentified. The data were taken from a study of a mutant IDH1 vaccine in newly diagnosed glioma. Using immunoSEQ multiplex PCR, the repertoire was profiled, and TCRdb retains in-frame clones only, with some absent. The sample lists roughly 48,000 clones, roughly 91% occurring once. V was cut by 9 bases and J by 0 bases, with 10 bases left in between. The CDR3 sequence is 13 residues long. The germline V gene encodes CDR1 LGHNT and CDR2 FRNRAP. Time point defined: week 11, during vaccination. In every dose of vaccine, 300 ug of mutant IDH1 20-mer peptide was given alongside topical imiquimod. The donors' diagnosis was new WHO grade 3 or 4 astrocytoma that was IDH1-mutant and ATRX-lost. The study's findings and limits: The vaccine induced immune responses, and these occurred in roughly 93% of patients.

The receptor was isolated from a man between 45 and 60 years old with glioma. The starting material was PBMCs, obtained from a glioma patient whose treatment included an IDH1 peptide vaccine. The chain is built from TRBV12-5 and TRBJ2-3, with a tentative D call TRBD2 (6 bases). This chain's CDR3 is CASRRGSTDTQYF. CDR3 DNA: TGTGCTAGCCGCCGGGGGAGCACAGATACGCAGTATTTT.